This T cell receptor beta chain was sequenced for a study of human T cells and chemical hapten exposure. This clonotype occurred many times. CDR3 length equals 13 residues. The ends were cut back, 0 bases at V and 0 bases at J, with 3 bases in the middle. CDR1 is LGHNA, CDR2 YNFKEQ, per germline. TCRdb recomputed calls from the RACE reads with MiXCR, one row per CDR3 protein. The table lists 270,000 or so distinct CDR3 sequences, around 7% of them singletons. The time point is: pre-sensitization, week 0. Regarding treatment: therapeutic diphenylcyclopropenone sensitization with weekly scalp DPC. Specimen: whole blood, collected in connection with sensitization to the hapten diphenylcyclopropenone (DPC). The TCR sequence derives from a man aged 18 to 29 with alopecia areata. Some clones in this sample may be carry-over from other donors' samples. The chain has TRBV4-2 and TRBJ2-7; D is unresolved. CDR3 sequence: CASSQEGSYEQYF. CDR3 nucleotides: TGTGCCAGCAGCCAAGAGGGCTCCTACGAGCAGTACTTC.